This T cell receptor beta chain appears in the sequencing data of a study of T-cell memory formation after mild COVID-19 (dated by TCRdb to about 2021). Study-wide context: TCR sequence clusters from the two donors were largely donor specific. Two young, previously healthy adult volunteers made up the cohort, one male and one female. In a couple of donors, T-cell clones that expanded and contracted after mild COVID-19 were tracked by sequencing TCRalpha and TCRbeta repertoires over time.

Broad study findings and their caveats: Contracting CD4+ clones turned up mainly in the CM and EM memory subsets, whereas EMRA was where CD8+ clones were enriched. The study covered only a couple of mild cases, and larger cohorts including severe cases with pre-infection samples were considered necessary. SARS-CoV-2 specificity of the second-wave clones peaking on day 37 was not confirmed. The detection of some responding clones in pre-infection memory suggests that pre-existing cross-reactive memory T cells joined the SARS-CoV-2 response. Clones that contracted from day 15 to 85 showed balanced CD4/CD8 phenotypes, whereas a second wave of clones that expanded from day 15 to 37 leaned towards CD4+.

From cysteine to phenylalanine, the CDR3 is 12 amino acids long. Only the CDR3 DNA is retained, 36 bases long and in frame from the first base. Trimming removed 7 bases from V and 3 bases from J, leaving 13 bases between the germline ends. From the germline V gene (reference sequence), CDR1 is DFQATT and CDR2 is SNEGSKA. Concerning this clonotype: The antigen it recognizes is unknown. No base quality values were provided; no much bigger clone lies one nucleotide off.

For sequencing, an Illumina NovaSeq 6000 was employed. TCRalpha and TCRbeta cDNA libraries were built by 5'RACE with constant-segment primers, adding sample barcodes and unique molecular identifiers. RNA was extracted from every sample with Trizol reagent. Libraries were amplified in two PCR steps, with a second sample barcode and Illumina TruSeq adapters added in the second step. Sequencing of the libraries was done on an Illumina NovaSeq, producing 2 x 150 bp paired-end reads. In the source study's methods: Demultiplexing of reads and collapsing into UMI-guided consensus sequences were performed with migec v1.2.7. With mixcr v2.1.11, UMI consensuses were aligned to TRA and TRB V and J templates and assembled into clonotypes. Clonotypes were classified as expanded or contracted when called significant by both edgeR and NoisET, with noise models trained on biological replicates. For edgeR calls, the cutoffs were a false discovery rate-adjusted p below 0.01 and a log2 fold-change threshold of 1. As an exploratory analysis of dynamics, max-normalized trajectories of the 1000 most abundant clonotypes were examined with PCA combined with hierarchical clustering. The CD4 or CD8 phenotype of responding clones was assigned using the separately sequenced CD4+ and CD8+ repertoires. Clones were called with MiXCR by TCRdb after fastp trimmed the public reads at Q25, and only in-frame beta chains were retained. CDR3 protein duplicates are merged, each entry listing the most common genes and DNA. These V and J calls rely on TCRdb rather than the paper's analysis. The sample profile shows hundreds of thousands of distinct CDR3 sequences; 23% of them were found once. Of the sample, approximately 14% is held by the ten largest clones.

Ficoll-Paque density gradient centrifugation was used to isolate PBMCs. This TCR came from an adult woman who had mild COVID-19 (a few samples of this study predate the infection). The sample titles of this study are shuffled in the database, so cell type and time point are left out; the donor was told from shared clones. Input material: PBMCs or a T cell subset sorted from them (not recorded which). The V and J segments used are TRBV20-1 and TRBJ2-7, and TRBD2 may be the D gene, going by 7 matching bases. The CDR3 sequence is CSGGRGSYEQYF. Read as DNA, the sequence is TGCAGTGGAGGGAGGGGGAGCTACGAGCAGTACTTC.